Below are 3 T cell receptor beta chains sequenced from a single sample in a study of OX40 agonist ivuxolimab in advanced cancers. Measured with immunoSEQ multiplex PCR; TCRdb has only the in-frame clones, and not every one. The table lists about 86,000 clones, around nine tenths of them singletons. The sample in question was CD4+ or CD8+ T cells sorted from blood, obtained in a trial of the OX40 agonist ivuxolimab. These receptor sequences come from an adult with an advanced solid tumor such as melanoma, head and neck, liver or kidney cancer.

The chain has TRBV28 and TRBJ2-5; TRBD1 matches 11 bases. Germline V gene lookup returns CDR1 MDHEN and CDR2 SYDVKM. The CDR3 covers 15 residues. Trimming at V came to 5 bases and at J to 2 bases, leaving 4 bases not matched to a gene. The CDR3 spells CASSPDRGLQETQYF. CDR3 nucleotides: TGTGCCAGCAGTCCGGACAGGGGGCTGCAAGAGACCCAGTACTTC.

The V gene is TRBV5-1, the J gene TRBJ2-3; D call uncertain. In germline, CDR1 is SGHRS, CDR2 YFSETQ. The ends were cut back, 3 bases at V and 2 bases at J, with 10 bases in the middle. The CDR3 spans 14 residues. The CDR3 DNA follows: TGCGCCAGCAGCTCCGGTATGATCACAGATACGCAGTATTTT. It yields the protein CASSSGMITDTQYF.

This clone was seen more than once but under ten times. The chain combines TRBV5-3 with TRBJ1-3; D is unclear. TRBV5-3 falls under the ORF class, with uncertain function. V lost 5 bases to trimming and J lost 0 bases, with 15 bases between them. The CDR3 consists of 16 residues. The CDR3 spells CARSHHDGYSGNTIYF. The DNA of the CDR3 is TGTGCCAGAAGTCACCATGACGGTTACTCTGGAAACACCATATATTTT.